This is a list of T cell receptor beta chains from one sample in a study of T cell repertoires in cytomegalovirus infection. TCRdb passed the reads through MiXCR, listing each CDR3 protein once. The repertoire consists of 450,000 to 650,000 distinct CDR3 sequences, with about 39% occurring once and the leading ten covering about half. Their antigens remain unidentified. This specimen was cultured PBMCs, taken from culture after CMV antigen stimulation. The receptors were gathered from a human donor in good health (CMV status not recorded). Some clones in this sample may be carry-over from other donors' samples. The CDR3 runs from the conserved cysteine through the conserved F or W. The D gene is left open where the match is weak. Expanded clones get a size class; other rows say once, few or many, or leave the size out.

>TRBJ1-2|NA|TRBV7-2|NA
TGTGCCAGCAGCTTAGGCATCGGGGGTTTCTATGGCTACACCTTC
CASSLGIGGFYGYTF
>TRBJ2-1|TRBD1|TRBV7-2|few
TGTGCCAGCACCAGGACAGGGAACTACAATGAGCAGTTCTTC
CASTRTGNYNEQFF
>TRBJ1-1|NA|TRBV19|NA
TGTGCCAGTAGCGACCGGGACAAGGGCACTGAAGCTTTCTTT
CASSDRDKGTEAFF
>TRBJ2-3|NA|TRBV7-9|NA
TGTGCCACCAACCGGCTGGGGACAGATACGCAGTATTTT
CATNRLGTDTQYF
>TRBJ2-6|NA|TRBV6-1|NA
TGTGCCAGCAGTGAAGTTAGAGGCAGGCGCTCTGGGGCCAACGTCCTGACTTTC
CASSEVRGRRSGANVLTF
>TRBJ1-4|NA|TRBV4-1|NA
TGCGCCAGCAGCCAAGCAGGGGCCGGGCATGAAAAACTGTTTTTT
CASSQAGAGHEKLFF
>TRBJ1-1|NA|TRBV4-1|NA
TGCGCCAGCAGCCCTGGCGGGGTACCTGAAGCTTTCTTT
CASSPGGVPEAFF
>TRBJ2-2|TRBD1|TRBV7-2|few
TGTGCCAGCAGCTTAGTCCCAGGGGGCGTCACCGGGGAGCTGTTTTTT
CASSLVPGGVTGELFF
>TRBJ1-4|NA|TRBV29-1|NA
TGCAGCGTGGGCTGGGGAGAGAATGAAAAACTGTTTTTT
CSVGWGENEKLFF
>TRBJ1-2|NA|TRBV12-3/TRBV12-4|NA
TGTGCCAGCACATTGGGGGGGGGCTACACCTTC
CASTLGGGYTF
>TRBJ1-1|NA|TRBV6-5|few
TGTGCCAGCAGTTACGGGGGGGAAGAGGAAGCTTTCTTT
CASSYGGEEEAFF
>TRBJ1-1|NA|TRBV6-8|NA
TGTGCCAGCACCCTGGACAGCCTATTTGCCTTT
CASTLDSLFAF
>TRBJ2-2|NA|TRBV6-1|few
TGTGCCAGCAGTGCAGAACCCGGGTGGACCGGGGAGCTGTTTTTT
CASSAEPGWTGELFF
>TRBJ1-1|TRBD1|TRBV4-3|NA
TGCGCCAGCAGCCATGATACGGGACAGCAATACACTGAAGCTTTCTTT
CASSHDTGQQYTEAFF
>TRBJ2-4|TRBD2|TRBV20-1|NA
TGCAGTGCTCCGCCCGGGGGGGGGGCCAAAAACATTCAGTACTTC
CSAPPGGGAKNIQYF
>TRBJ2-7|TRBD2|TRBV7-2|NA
TGTGCCAGCAGCTTAGCGGTTACGGCTAGCGGGGATAGGGGGCAGTACTTC
CASSLAVTASGDRGQYF
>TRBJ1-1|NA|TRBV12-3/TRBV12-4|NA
TGTGCCAGCAGTTTCACCCGGACAGACACTGAAGCTTTCTTT
CASSFTRTDTEAFF
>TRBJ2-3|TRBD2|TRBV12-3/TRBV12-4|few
TGTGCCAGCAGGCGGACTAGCGGGGGCTCCACAGATACGCAGTATTTT
CASRRTSGGSTDTQYF
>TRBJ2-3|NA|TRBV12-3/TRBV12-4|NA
TGTGCCAGCAGCTCGGGACTTAACACAGATACGCAGTATTTT
CASSSGLNTDTQYF
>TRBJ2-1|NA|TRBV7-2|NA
TGTGCCAGCAGCCGTACTAGCCGGAGAGGGAATGAGCAGTTCTTC
CASSRTSRRGNEQFF
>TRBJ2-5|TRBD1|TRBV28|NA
TGTGCCAGCAGGGACAGGGGTCGACAAGAGACCCAGTACTTC
CASRDRGRQETQYF
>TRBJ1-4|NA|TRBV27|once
TGTGCCAGCAGTCCCCTCACTAATGAAAAACTGTTTTTT
CASSPLTNEKLFF
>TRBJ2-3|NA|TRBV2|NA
TGTGCCAGCAGCGCCCAGGACCGGACTAGCACAGATACGCAGTATTTT
CASSAQDRTSTDTQYF
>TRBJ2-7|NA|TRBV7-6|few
TGTGCCAGCAGCTATACATCCTACGAGCAGTACTTC
CASSYTSYEQYF
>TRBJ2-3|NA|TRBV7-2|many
TGTGCCAGCAGTGCCTCGGCGGGATCGGGATATACGCAGTATTTT
CASSASAGSGYTQYF
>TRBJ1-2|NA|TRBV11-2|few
TGTGCCAGCAGCCGTATTGCTGGACAGAACTATGGCTACACCTTC
CASSRIAGQNYGYTF
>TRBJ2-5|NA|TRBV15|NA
TGTGCCACCAGCAGAGTTCCGGGGACCCAGTACTTC
CATSRVPGTQYF
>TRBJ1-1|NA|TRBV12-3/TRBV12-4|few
TGTGCCAGCAGCCCGGGGGTCTTGAACACTGAAGCTTTCTTT
CASSPGVLNTEAFF
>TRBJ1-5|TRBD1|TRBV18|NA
TGTGCCTTCCCGGCGGCAGGGGGTATGACTCAGCCCCAGCATTTT
CAFPAAGGMTQPQHF
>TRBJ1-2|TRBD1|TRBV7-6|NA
TGTGCCAGCAGCCATCTGGGACAGGGGAGTGTGGGCTACACCTTC
CASSHLGQGSVGYTF
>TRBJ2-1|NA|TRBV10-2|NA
TGCGCCAGCTCAGAAAGGGGTCCGGGCAATGAGCAGTTCTTC
CASSERGPGNEQFF
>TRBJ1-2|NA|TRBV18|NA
TGTGCCAGCTCACCACTGGACAGCGATAGTAACTATGGCTACACCTTC
CASSPLDSDSNYGYTF
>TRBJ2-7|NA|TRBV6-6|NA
TGTGCCAGCAGTTCCCCGGGATGGTCCTACGAGCAGTACTTC
CASSSPGWSYEQYF
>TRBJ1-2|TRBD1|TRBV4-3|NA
TGCGCCAGCAGCCAAGATTGGGCAGGGGGCTTTGGCTACACCTTC
CASSQDWAGGFGYTF
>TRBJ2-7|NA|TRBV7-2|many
TGTGCCAGCAGCTTCCTAGTGGGGGAGCAGTACTTC
CASSFLVGEQYF
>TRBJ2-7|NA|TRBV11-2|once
TGTGCCAGCAGCTTATCCGCCTCCTTCGCCTACGAGCAGTACTTC
CASSLSASFAYEQYF
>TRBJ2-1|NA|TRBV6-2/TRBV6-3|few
TGTGCCAGCAGTAACCCTAGCTCCTACAATGAGCAGTTCTTC
CASSNPSSYNEQFF
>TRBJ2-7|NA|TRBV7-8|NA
TGTGCCAGCAGCCCAGGGGACTCCGCCTACGAGCAGTACTTC
CASSPGDSAYEQYF
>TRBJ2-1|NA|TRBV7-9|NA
TGTGCCAGCAGCCCCCGTATACCCTACAATGAGCAGTTCTTC
CASSPRIPYNEQFF
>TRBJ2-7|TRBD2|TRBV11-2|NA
TGTGCCAGCAGCCAGGGACTAGCGGTACCCTACGAGCAGTACTTC
CASSQGLAVPYEQYF
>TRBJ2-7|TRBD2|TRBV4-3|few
TGCGCCAGCGGGACCGGACTAGCGGACTCCTACGAGCAGTACTTC
CASGTGLADSYEQYF
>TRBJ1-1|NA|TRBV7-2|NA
TGTGCCAGCAGCCCCCAGACTGGTTGGGATGAAGCTTTCTTT
CASSPQTGWDEAFF
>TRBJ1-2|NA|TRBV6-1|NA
TGTGCCAGACGGGACAACCTTAACTATGGCTACACCTTC
CARRDNLNYGYTF
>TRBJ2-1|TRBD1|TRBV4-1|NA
TGCGCCAGCAGCCAATACGGGACAGGGAGGGCCAATGAGCAGTTCTTC
CASSQYGTGRANEQFF
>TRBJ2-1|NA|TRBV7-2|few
TGTGCCAGCAGCGGGGATGTTTACAATGAGCAGTTCTTC
CASSGDVYNEQFF
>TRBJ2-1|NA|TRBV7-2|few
TGTGCCAGCAGCATAACAGGGTACAATGAGCAGTTCTTC
CASSITGYNEQFF
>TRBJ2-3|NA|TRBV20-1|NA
TGCAGTGCTAGAAGAGGGGGACCAACGGATACGCAGTATTTT
CSARRGGPTDTQYF
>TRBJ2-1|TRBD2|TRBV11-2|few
TGTGCCAGCAGCTTAGAGGGACTAGCGGGTAATGAGCAGTTCTTC
CASSLEGLAGNEQFF
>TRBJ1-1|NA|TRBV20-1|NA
TGCAGTGCTAGAGATCTATGGGGAGTCGGCACTGAAGCTTTCTTT
CSARDLWGVGTEAFF
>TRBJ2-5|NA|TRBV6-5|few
TGTGCCAGCAGTTCGTCGACGGGAGAAGAGACCCAGTACTTC
CASSSSTGEETQYF
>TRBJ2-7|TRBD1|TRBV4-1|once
TGCGCCAGCAGCCAAGGGGGACAGGCCACCTACGAGCAGTACTTC
CASSQGGQATYEQYF